This T cell receptor (beta chain) came from a study of cytomegalovirus exposure and HLA in healthy donors. Study-level findings and limits: Several of the most significant clusters appeared linked to common viral pathogens, based on a later analysis.

The CDR3 has 13 amino acids. V lost 10 bases and J lost 4, with 17 bases in between. The germline V gene encodes CDR1 MNHEY and CDR2 SMNVEV (reference sequence). The table lists this clone with a count of one. As yet, its antigen is unknown. The primer mix had 60 Vbeta and 13 Jbeta primers. Sequencing used immunoSEQ multiplex PCR; TCRdb keeps in-frame clones, though not all of them. The table lists some 120,000 clones, roughly 80% of them singletons. The TCR sequence derives from a man in his forties or fifties in good health and CMV-seronegative. The sample was PBMCs. The rearrangement joins TRBV27 to TRBJ2-7; weak D call: TRBD1 (5 bases). The CDR3 loop is CANWGQPNYEQYF. The CDR3 DNA reads as TGTGCCAATTGGGGCCAACCTAATTACGAGCAGTACTTC.